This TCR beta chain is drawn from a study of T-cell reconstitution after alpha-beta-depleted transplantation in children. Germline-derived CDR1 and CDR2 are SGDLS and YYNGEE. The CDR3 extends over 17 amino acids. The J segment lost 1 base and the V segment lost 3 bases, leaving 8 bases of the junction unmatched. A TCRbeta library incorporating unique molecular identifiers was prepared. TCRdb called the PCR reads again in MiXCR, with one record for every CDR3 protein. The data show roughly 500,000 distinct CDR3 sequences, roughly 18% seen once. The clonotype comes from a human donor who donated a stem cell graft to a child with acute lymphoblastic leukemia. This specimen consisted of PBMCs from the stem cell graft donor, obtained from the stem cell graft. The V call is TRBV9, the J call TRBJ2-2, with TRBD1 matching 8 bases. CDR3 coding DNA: TGTGCCAGCAGCGACAGCTTAGACAGGGGGAACACCGGGGAGCTGTTTTTT. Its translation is CASSDSLDRGNTGELFF.